Listed below are T cell receptor beta chains from one sample, sequenced in a study of cytomegalovirus exposure and HLA in healthy donors. Generated by immunoSEQ multiplex PCR, the TCRdb table keeps only in-frame clones and is missing some. Found here are 70,000 to 90,000 clones, about four fifths of them singletons; the top ten hold around 4%. The sequencing sample was made of PBMCs. Receptors originate from a man in his 60s in good health and CMV-seronegative. The conserved cysteine and the conserved F or W are not part of the CDR3 here. Fields, in order: V gene, J gene, CDR3 protein.

v_gene: TRBV12-5
j_gene: TRBJ2-1
CDR3aa: ASAYYQGQTYNGQF

v_gene: TRBV11-3
j_gene: TRBJ2-3
CDR3aa: ASSPGLARADTQY

v_gene: TRBV15
j_gene: TRBJ1-1
CDR3aa: ATSTGTGMNTEAF

v_gene: TRBV19
j_gene: TRBJ1-2
CDR3aa: ASNPGQSYGYP

v_gene: TRBV27
j_gene: TRBJ2-7
CDR3aa: ASSFSRQAYEQY

v_gene: TRBV6-6
j_gene: TRBJ1-5
CDR3aa: ASSYDRASQPQH

v_gene: TRBV7-9
j_gene: TRBJ1-2
CDR3aa: ASSSYPPINGYT

v_gene: TRBV25-1
j_gene: TRBJ1-1
CDR3aa: ASTGQTLNTEAF

v_gene: TRBV6-4
j_gene: TRBJ2-1
CDR3aa: ASSDPTSPGNEQF

v_gene: TRBV5-5
j_gene: TRBJ2-2
CDR3aa: ASSRRTSNTGELF

v_gene: TRBV6-5
j_gene: TRBJ2-1
CDR3aa: ASSKLAGGPDEQF

v_gene: TRBV6-6
j_gene: TRBJ1-1
CDR3aa: ASRPREANTEAF

v_gene: TRBV2
j_gene: TRBJ1-6
CDR3aa: ASSGQGLHNSPLH

v_gene: TRBV10-1
j_gene: TRBJ2-7
CDR3aa: ASSDRVCHEQY

v_gene: TRBV15
j_gene: TRBJ2-4
CDR3aa: ATSKTKNIQY

v_gene: TRBV7-3
j_gene: TRBJ2-1
CDR3aa: ASSLIGGPQYNEQF

v_gene: TRBV9
j_gene: TRBJ2-1
CDR3aa: ASSATTSGPKQF

v_gene: TRBV9
j_gene: TRBJ1-3
CDR3aa: ASSTTGNTIY

v_gene: TRBV9
j_gene: TRBJ2-3
CDR3aa: ASSSGGGGTDTQY

v_gene: TRBV19
j_gene: TRBJ1-5
CDR3aa: ASSMQNQPQH

v_gene: TRBV7-9
j_gene: TRBJ2-2
CDR3aa: ASSEATGAIGELF

v_gene: TRBV15
j_gene: TRBJ1-1
CDR3aa: ATSRDRVTEAF

v_gene: TRBV5-1
j_gene: TRBJ2-5
CDR3aa: ASSTDRANQETQY

v_gene: TRBV19
j_gene: TRBJ1-1
CDR3aa: ASTTTGENTEAF

v_gene: TRBV6-1
j_gene: TRBJ2-1
CDR3aa: ASSEHLGQRNEQF

v_gene: TRBV10-3
j_gene: TRBJ2-3
CDR3aa: ATRGGSEGDTQY

v_gene: TRBV29-1
j_gene: TRBJ1-2
CDR3aa: SVEDPRQGGHYGYT

v_gene: TRBV9
j_gene: TRBJ1-1
CDR3aa: ASGGGGRPGAF

v_gene: TRBV14
j_gene: TRBJ2-1
CDR3aa: ASSQEVSQRYNEQF

v_gene: TRBV27
j_gene: TRBJ1-5
CDR3aa: ASSLTSGASNQPQH

v_gene: TRBV5-1
j_gene: TRBJ2-1
CDR3aa: ASSPLTSGGAYNEQF

v_gene: TRBV5-8
j_gene: TRBJ1-4
CDR3aa: ASSLQFDTTNEKLF

v_gene: TRBV19
j_gene: TRBJ1-1
CDR3aa: ASSITGGSTEAF

v_gene: TRBV7-2
j_gene: TRBJ2-3
CDR3aa: ASSLAMAGGPWGTDTQY

v_gene: TRBV2
j_gene: TRBJ1-3
CDR3aa: ASRTTGESGNTIY

v_gene: TRBV11-3
j_gene: TRBJ2-1
CDR3aa: ASSLEGLAENEQF

v_gene: TRBV4-1
j_gene: TRBJ2-1
CDR3aa: ASSHGWGPGYNEQF

v_gene: TRBV2
j_gene: TRBJ1-5
CDR3aa: ASYDRSEQPQH

v_gene: TRBV6-1
j_gene: TRBJ1-2
CDR3aa: ASRGGGRYGYT

v_gene: TRBV6-6
j_gene: TRBJ1-1
CDR3aa: ASSYSPGGSEAF

v_gene: TRBV5-1
j_gene: TRBJ2-4
CDR3aa: ASSTTGRATDIQY

v_gene: TRBV6-5
j_gene: TRBJ2-7
CDR3aa: ASSYYAGYEQY

v_gene: TRBV29-1
j_gene: TRBJ2-2
CDR3aa: SAGVGGAGELF

v_gene: TRBV5-1
j_gene: TRBJ1-5
CDR3aa: ASSLGWGGQPQH

v_gene: TRBV6-6
j_gene: TRBJ1-3
CDR3aa: ASRGADNRGNTIY

v_gene: TRBV12-2
j_gene: TRBJ2-7
CDR3aa: ARHRAEFYEQY

v_gene: TRBV30
j_gene: TRBJ1-6
CDR3aa: AWSVSGGYNSPLH

v_gene: TRBV7-9
j_gene: TRBJ1-2
CDR3aa: SSSLGGLNYGYT

v_gene: TRBV6-1
j_gene: TRBJ1-3
CDR3aa: ASSEIQGGNTIY

v_gene: TRBV4-1
j_gene: TRBJ2-3
CDR3aa: ASSLEPRGGGTDTQY

v_gene: TRBV9
j_gene: TRBJ2-1
CDR3aa: ASSSQALTSNPYNEQF

v_gene: TRBV18
j_gene: TRBJ1-2
CDR3aa: ASSPAAGSVSGYT

v_gene: TRBV10-3
j_gene: TRBJ2-1
CDR3aa: AISSLASGNEQF

v_gene: TRBV27
j_gene: TRBJ2-5
CDR3aa: ASRERGLYQETQY

v_gene: TRBV5-4
j_gene: TRBJ2-3
CDR3aa: ASSQTSGGADTQY

v_gene: TRBV4-1
j_gene: TRBJ2-1
CDR3aa: ASRPTGVGEQF

v_gene: TRBV30
j_gene: TRBJ1-6
CDR3aa: AWKVRGGSNSPLH

v_gene: TRBV23-1
j_gene: TRBJ1-5
CDR3aa: ASSQLPPRRQGSRGQPQH

v_gene: TRBV5-1
j_gene: TRBJ2-2
CDR3aa: ASSTGQGSGELF